Listed here is a single TCR beta chain. V was clipped by 7 bases and J by 4 bases, with 16 bases between them. CDR3 length equals 15 residues. Germline V gene data show CDR1 as ENHRY and CDR2 as SYGVKD. The data belong to a study of glioma-infiltrating T cells after dendritic cell vaccination. Study-wide context: Samples are from glioblastoma patients in Phase I and II dendritic cell vaccine trials.

Time point indicated: after dendritic cell vaccination, including at tumor progression/relapse. Profiled with immunoSEQ multiplex PCR; TCRdb holds only in-frame clones, not every one. There are 85,000 to 100,000 clones in the sample; less than 90% occur only once, and 5.4% lies in the top ten. Specimen: blood, collected after dendritic cell vaccination. This sequence joins TRBV10-3 and TRBJ2-2; a possible D gene is TRBD2 (6 bases). The source is a human donor with glioblastoma. The CDR3 nucleotides read TGTGCCATCACGGACGTCGGAGGGGCCACCGGGGAGCTGTTTTTT. Translating it yields CAITDVGGATGELFF.